These 30 T cell receptor beta chains originate from one sample sequenced in a study of T cell repertoires in cytomegalovirus infection (dated by TCRdb to between 2019 and 2020). The sample's treatment or condition label is to be understood as: in vitro stimulation with specific CMV peptide epitopes to enrich CMV-specific T cells. Data came from an Illumina HiSeq 1500. TCRdb cleaned the public reads at Q25 with fastp, built clones with MiXCR and kept in-frame beta chains. All rows with the same CDR3 protein become a single entry with the most common DNA and genes. In all, the sample holds hundreds of thousands of distinct CDR3 sequences, and around 32% of those were seen once. The ten largest clones represent over 12% of the sample. Antigens for these TCRs are unknown. The sequencing here drew on cultured CD8+ T cells from PBMCs, taken from culture after CMV antigen stimulation. Receptor source: a human donor in good health (CMV status not recorded). Some clones in this sample may be carry-over from other donors' samples.

J is TRBJ1-1 and V is TRBV19; 7 bases are a match to TRBD1. This CDR3 has 17 amino acids. V lost 3 bases, J lost 3 bases, and 13 bases stayed unmatched. Per the germline V gene, CDR1 is LNHDA and CDR2 is SQIVND (reference sequence). CDR3 DNA: TGTGCCAGTAGTATGGGCCGACAGGGTTTTCGGGACACTGAAGCTTTCTTT. Translation: CASSMGRQGFRDTEAFF.

This clonotype has ten or more counts. The chain combines TRBV7-6 with TRBJ2-7; D is ambiguous. V lost 1 base to trimming and J lost 0 bases, with 10 bases between them. CDR1 and CDR2 from the germline V gene are SGHVS and FNYEAQ. The CDR3 totals 15 residues. The CDR3 nucleotides are TGTGCCAGCAGCTTAGGGGCAGAGAGCTCCTACGAGCAGTACGTC. Its translation is CASSLGAESSYEQYV.

This clonotype was seen repeatedly, ten times or more. This chain joins TRBV7-8 and TRBJ2-2; 9 bases fit TRBD1. CDR1 and CDR2 from the germline V gene are SGHVS and FQNEAQ. V shed 2 bases, J shed 0 bases, and the junction held 7 bases outside the gene matches. This CDR3 comprises 18 residues. The CDR3 spells CASSLPARDRANTGELFF. The CDR3 DNA reads TGTGCCAGCAGCTTACCCGCCCGGGACAGGGCGAACACCGGGGAGCTGTTTTTT.

On this clonotype: This may come from a read error, since a much larger clone is one base off. CDR3 protein: CTSSLGTENEKLFF. CDR3 nucleotides: TGTACCAGCAGCTTAGGGACAGAAAATGAAAAACTGTTTTTT. This chain uses TRBV7-4 with TRBJ1-4, with TRBD1 identical over 7 bases. The CDR3 extends over 14 amino acids. The germline gives CDR1 SGHVT, CDR2 SQSDAQ.

This clonotype occurred many times. CDR3 DNA sequence: TGTGCCAGCAGTCCCTCCCTATATGGCTACACCTTC. Translation: CASSPSLYGYTF. The rearrangement links TRBV7-2 to TRBJ1-2; D not resolved. CDR3 length equals 12 residues. The germline CDR1 and CDR2 sequences are SGHTA and FQGNSA. The V and J ends lost 6 bases and 5 bases respectively, with 10 bases between them.

The V gene is TRBV27, the J gene TRBJ2-2; the D call may be TRBD1 or TRBD2 (5 bases each). Germline V lookup: CDR1 MNHEY, CDR2 SMNVEV (reference sequence). The V end lost 6 bases, the J end lost 3 bases, and 11 bases lay between the germline ends. CDR3 length equals 14 residues. DNA of the CDR3: TGTGCCAGCAGGAGGGGTTCCTACACCGGGGAGCTGTTTTTT. Translation gives CASRRGSYTGELFF.

The table lists this clonotype with a count of one. The rearrangement uses TRBV6-5 and TRBJ1-2; D gene ambiguous. The germline V gene has CDR1 MNHEY and CDR2 SVGAGI. V lost 2 bases and J lost 4, with 11 bases in between. This CDR3 is built from 14 residues. CDR3 sequence reads: CASSYPSGGYGYTF. CDR3 nucleotide sequence: TGTGCCAGCAGTTACCCTTCCGGTGGCTATGGCTACACCTTC.

The chain carries TRBV29-1 and TRBJ2-5; the D is unclear. This CDR3 has 12 amino acids. The V gene's germline CDR1 is SQVTM and CDR2 ANQGSEA. V dropped 4 bases and J dropped 5 bases, with 11 bases sitting between them. DNA of the CDR3: TGCAGCGTTGGCTCAGTCCGGGAGACCCAGTACTTC. Protein sequence: CSVGSVRETQYF.

There are a few counts of this clonotype. The genes are TRBV7-9 and TRBJ1-4; D perhaps matches TRBD1 (5 bases). V was clipped by 5 bases and J by 5 bases, with 15 bases between them. From germline, CDR1 is SEHNR and CDR2 FQNEAQ (reference sequence). This CDR3 has 15 amino acids. CDR3 in DNA: TGTGCCAGCAGCCAACTTGGGGCACCCAATGAAAAACTGTTTTTT. Protein: CASSQLGAPNEKLFF.

Turning to this clonotype: Compared with germline, one end of the junction differs, possibly owing to a read error. V gene TRBV7-4 combines with J gene TRBJ2-6; D is unresolved. Germline-derived CDR1 and CDR2 are SGHVT and SQSDAQ. The CDR3 contains 17 residues. CDR3 sequence (DNA): TGTGCCAGCAGCTTGAACCTCAAAAGCTCTAGGGCCAACGTCCTGACTTTC. Translation gives CASSLNLKSSRANVLTF.

This clonotype was found a few times. The chain combines TRBV11-2 with TRBJ2-1; 10 positions match TRBD2. Per germline, CDR1 SGHAT and CDR2 FQNNGV. The CDR3 length is 17 residues. Germline trimming cut 3 bases from V and 7 bases from J; bases unmatched to any gene: 12. CDR3 nucleotide sequence: TGTGCCAGCAGCTTTGGATTTAGCGGGGGGCCGGGGAATGAGCAGTTCTTC. This gives the protein CASSFGFSGGPGNEQFF.

This clonotype has a single count. The chain carries TRBV5-6 and TRBJ1-2; D may be TRBD1 (6 bases). Germline V gives CDR1 SGHDT, CDR2 YYEEEE. Trimming took off 0 bases at V and 4 bases at J, with 13 bases between the two ends. The CDR3 has 15 residues. The DNA of the CDR3 is TGTGCCAGCAGCTTGGCCGGGGGGCATCCCTATGGCTACACCTTC. Translated: CASSLAGGHPYGYTF.

The V and J genes are TRBV5-6 and TRBJ1-2; TRBD1 matches at 10 bases. CDR1 SGHDT and CDR2 YYEEEE come from the germline V gene. CDR3 length: 14 residues. The V segment lost 5 bases and the J segment 7 bases; nucleotides outside the gene matches: 8. The CDR3 reads CASRTGTGVFGYTF. Written as DNA, the CDR3 is TGTGCCAGCAGGACCGGGACAGGGGTCTTTGGCTACACCTTC.

This clonotype was seen repeatedly, ten times or more. The chain couples TRBV5-5 to TRBJ2-4; 8 bases align to TRBD1. CDR3 length: 15 amino acids. V was clipped by 4 bases and J by 3 bases; unmatched bases: 6. Germline V gene data show CDR1 as SGHKS and CDR2 as YYEKEE (reference sequence). CDR3 in DNA: TGTGCCAGCAGCCGGACAGGGTCTGGCAAAAACATTCAGTACTTC. It translates to CASSRTGSGKNIQYF.

Only a few counts were recorded for this clonotype. The rearrangement uses TRBV12-3 or TRBV12-4 and TRBJ2-6, with D perhaps matching TRBD1 (7 bases). The V end lost 6 bases, the J end lost 3 bases, and 21 bases lay between the germline ends. The CDR3 totals 18 residues. The CDR3 DNA follows: TGTGCCAGCAGACGGGGGACAGTTGCAGGGCGTGGGGCCAACGTCCTGACTTTC. Protein: CASRRGTVAGRGANVLTF.

This clonotype has more than one count but fewer than ten. The chain is built from TRBV7-6 and TRBJ2-1; 8 bases map to TRBD1. V dropped 5 bases and J dropped 9; count of bases not matched to a gene: 9. Germline CDR1 reads SGHVS; CDR2 reads FNYEAQ. The CDR3 runs 14 residues. Here the CDR3 reads CASSPRDRRGEQFF. CDR3 DNA: TGTGCCAGCAGCCCGAGGGACAGGCGGGGTGAGCAGTTCTTC.

This chain joins TRBV7-6 and TRBJ2-7, with a tentative D call TRBD1 (5 bases). The CDR3 covers 14 residues. V lost 9 bases and J 1 base, leaving 16 bases between the germline ends. The germline V gene has CDR1 SGHVS and CDR2 FNYEAQ. The CDR3 region is CARRGEVPSYEQYV. Here the CDR3 DNA reads TGTGCCAGAAGGGGTGAGGTCCCTTCCTACGAGCAGTACGTC.

The chain uses TRBV7-2 and TRBJ2-3; tentative D call: TRBD2 (7 bases). The germline CDR1 and CDR2 sequences are SGHTA and FQGNSA. CDR3 length: 16 residues. V was trimmed by 4 bases and J by 1 base, leaving 15 bases between them. The CDR3 DNA reads as TGTGCCAGCAGCTCTTCTATCGGGGGGCGCACAGATACGCAGTATTTT. Its protein is CASSSSIGGRTDTQYF.

The table lists this clonotype with many counts. This chain links TRBV7-6 with TRBJ2-3; D uncertain. Germline V lookup: CDR1 SGHVS, CDR2 FNYEAQ. Trimming shortened V by 4 bases and J by 2 bases, and 16 bases separated the two germline ends. The CDR3 is 16 residues long. CDR3 region: CASSSRTDLNTDTQYF. DNA for the CDR3: TGTGCCAGCAGCTCAAGAACAGATTTGAACACAGATACGCAGTATTTT.

In its sample, this clonotype was seen a few times. V usage is TRBV28 and J usage is TRBJ1-1; 11 bases agree with TRBD1. The V and J ends lost 4 bases and 6 bases, in that order; junction bases with no gene match: 10. Germline assignment: CDR1 MDHEN and CDR2 SYDVKM. This CDR3 has 16 amino acids. The DNA for the CDR3 is TGTGCCAGCAGTTCGCCCGCCCGGGACAGGGGGGCTGAAGCTTTCTTT. It specifies CASSSPARDRGAEAFF.

This clonotype turned up a few times. The chain joins TRBV24-1 to TRBJ2-2; 8 nucleotides match TRBD1. CDR1 is KGHDR, CDR2 SFDVKD, per germline. The CDR3 contains 15 residues. Trimming at V came to 5 bases and at J to 1 base, leaving 2 bases not matched to a gene. The CDR3 sequence: CATSGDRRNTGELFF. The DNA for the CDR3 is TGTGCCACCAGTGGGGACAGGAGGAACACCGGGGAGCTGTTTTTT.

This clonotype was recorded many times. This chain connects TRBV7-9 to TRBJ1-6; D is undetermined. V dropped 5 bases and J dropped 9 bases, with 20 bases sitting between them. CDR3 length: 16 amino acids. Germline values: CDR1 SEHNR, CDR2 FQNEAQ (reference sequence). For the CDR3, the DNA is TGTGCCAGCAGCCTACTAGGAGAAGCGGTAATTTCACCCCTCCACTTT. It is translated as CASSLLGEAVISPLHF. Full variable domain (outside the CDR3, taken from reference TRBV7-9 and TRBJ1-6): DTGVSQNPRHKITKRGQNVTFRCDPISEHNRLYWYRQTLGQGPEFLTYFQNEAQLEKSRLLSDRFSAERPKGSFSTLEIQRTEQGDSAMYLCASSLLGEAVISPLHFGNGTRLTVT.

This clonotype showed up just once. The chain uses TRBV5-1 and TRBJ2-1; TRBD1 matches 11 bases. J gave up 7 bases and V 3 bases, and 9 bases lay outside the gene matches. Germline CDR1 is SGHRS and CDR2 is YFSETQ. CDR3 length: 16 residues. This CDR3 is CASSSGQGGRINEQFF. CDR3 bases: TGCGCCAGCAGCTCGGGACAGGGGGGGAGAATTAATGAGCAGTTCTTC.

In its sample, this clonotype was seen a few times. V usage is TRBV12-5 and J usage is TRBJ2-1; possible D gene TRBD1, 5 bases. V lost 2 bases and J lost 6, with 11 bases in between. Per germline, CDR1 LGHNT and CDR2 FRNRAP. This CDR3 has 14 amino acids. Here the CDR3 DNA reads TGTGCTAGTGGTTTGCCCTCAGGGTCCAATGAGCAGTTCTTC. Its protein product is CASGLPSGSNEQFF.

The V gene is TRBV6-6, the J gene TRBJ2-7; 8 positions agree with TRBD1. After removal of 6 bases from V and 1 base from J, the junction contained 5 bases not matched to a gene. The CDR3 loop spans 14 amino acids. The germline V gene encodes CDR1 MNHNY and CDR2 SVGAGI (reference sequence). CDR3 nucleotide sequence: TGTGCCAGCAGGGACAGGGAAATATCCTACGAGCAGTACTTC. Translation: CASRDREISYEQYF.

This clonotype was counted a few times. V is TRBV4-1 and J is TRBJ2-3; the D gene is possibly TRBD2 (6 bases). V was trimmed by 4 bases and J by 2 bases, leaving 16 bases between them. Per the germline V gene, CDR1 is MGHRA and CDR2 is YSYEKL. This CDR3 spans 16 amino acids. The CDR3 loop reads CASSRGEPTFTDTQYF. The CDR3 nucleotides read TGCGCCAGCAGCCGCGGGGAGCCCACCTTCACAGATACGCAGTATTTT.

This clonotype was seen only a few times. The V call is TRBV11-2, the J call TRBJ1-5; D unresolved. Germline V gene lookup returns CDR1 SGHAT and CDR2 FQNNGV. The CDR3 is 15 residues long. V was pared by 6 bases and J by 2 bases, with 14 bases between. The DNA for the CDR3 is TGTGCCAGCAGTTTAACTGGACGGGGCAATCAGCCCCAGCATTTT. This encodes CASSLTGRGNQPQHF.

V usage is TRBV3-1 and J usage is TRBJ2-2; TRBD2 is a possible D gene (6 bases). V was cut by 3 bases and J by 8 bases, with 19 bases left in between. Germline loops: CDR1 LGHDT, CDR2 YNNKEL (reference sequence). The CDR3 loop spans 16 amino acids. The CDR3 here is CASSQGGRIKLGELFF. CDR3 bases: TGTGCCAGCAGCCAGGGGGGAAGGATCAAATTGGGGGAGCTGTTTTTT.

In its sample, this clonotype was seen many times. V is TRBV7-6 and J is TRBJ2-1; unclear D gene. The CDR3 spans 13 residues. Germline V CDR1 and CDR2: SGHVS, FNYEAQ. The ends were cut back, 3 bases at V and 7 bases at J, with 10 bases in the middle. The CDR3 sequence is CASSFLSLNEQFF. In DNA, the CDR3 is TGTGCCAGCAGCTTTCTCAGTCTGAATGAGCAGTTCTTC.

This clonotype turned up a few times. The V and J genes are TRBV15 and TRBJ2-3, with 10 bases identical to TRBD1. J gave up 1 base and V 0 bases, and 7 bases lay outside the gene matches. In germline, CDR1 is LNHNV, CDR2 YYDKDF (reference sequence). The CDR3 consists of 18 residues. The CDR3 coding sequence is TGTGCCACCAGCAGAGACGTTCGGGGGACAGGGGGCACAGATACGCAGTATTTT. Translated, it gives CATSRDVRGTGGTDTQYF. The variable domain in full, completed from reference TRBV15 and TRBJ2-3, reads DAMVIQNPRYQVTQFGKPVTLSCSQTLNHNVMYWYQQKSSQAPKLLFHYYDKDFNNEADTPDNFQSRRPNTSFCFLDIRSPGLGDTAMYLCATSRDVRGTGGTDTQYFGPGTRLTVL.